A single sample is the source of the 8 T cell receptor beta chains below, sequenced in a study of blood T cell repertoires in COVID-19. Measured with immunoSEQ multiplex PCR; TCRdb has only the in-frame clones, and not every one. The table has some 26,000 clones, roughly 80% seen once. Source material: peripheral blood. These receptors were taken from a man aged 45-60 years with active or convalescent COVID-19.

The chain uses TRBV11-2 and TRBJ1-6; D uncertain. This CDR3 has 14 residues. Between the trimmed V and J ends, which lost 5 bases and 7 bases, there was a span of 12 bases. In germline, CDR1 is SGHAT, CDR2 FQNNGV. CDR3 sequence reads: CASSVVAVNSPLHF. The CDR3 DNA follows: TGTGCCAGCAGCGTTGTAGCAGTCAATTCACCCCTCCACTTT.

V is TRBV7-9 and J is TRBJ1-2, with 7 bases lining up with TRBD1. Germline CDR1 is SEHNR and CDR2 is FQNEAQ (reference sequence). The length of the CDR3 is 13 residues. V lost 6 bases, J lost 8 bases, and 9 bases stayed unmatched. CDR3 amino acids: CASRTGEYSGYTF. CDR3 in DNA: TGTGCCAGCAGAACAGGGGAATATAGCGGCTACACCTTC.

The gene calls are TRBV5-1 and TRBJ2-7; D is perhaps TRBD2 (6 bases). Trimming shortened V by 0 bases and J by 5 bases, and 12 bases separated the two germline ends. CDR3 size: 14 residues. Per germline, CDR1 SGHRS and CDR2 YFSETQ. For the CDR3, the DNA is TGCGCCAGCAGCTTGGGCCGGGGAGGCAACGAGCAGTACTTC. It encodes CASSLGRGGNEQYF.

This rearrangement joins TRBV24-1 to TRBJ1-4, with 7 bases identical to TRBD1. Germline CDR1 and CDR2: KGHDR and SFDVKD. The CDR3 contains 13 residues. Trimming cost V 7 bases and J 8 bases; bases outside gene matches: 6. DNA for the CDR3: TGTGCCACCAGGGGACAGACTGAGGAAAAACTGTTTTTT. Its protein product is CATRGQTEEKLFF.

The chain carries TRBV6-5 and TRBJ1-1, with a tentative D call TRBD1 (5 bases). The germline V and J ends were trimmed by 5 bases and 0 bases, with 13 bases remaining between them. CDR1 and CDR2 (germline): MNHEY, SVGAGI. The CDR3 has 15 amino acids. The CDR3 protein is CASSIGWGMNTEAFF. The CDR3 DNA reads as TGTGCCAGCAGTATCGGGTGGGGCATGAACACTGAAGCTTTCTTT.

The chain joins TRBV5-1 to TRBJ1-4; D perhaps matches TRBD1 (5 bases). The CDR3 is 15 amino acids. The germline V gene encodes CDR1 SGHRS and CDR2 YFSETQ. The germline V and J ends were trimmed by 4 bases and 2 bases, with 12 bases remaining between them. The CDR3 loop reads CASSPQGTTNEKLFF. The CDR3 region has the DNA TGCGCCAGCAGCCCGCAGGGTACCACTAATGAAAAACTGTTTTTT.

The chain carries TRBV3-1 (or the pseudogene TRBV3-2) and TRBJ2-5; 7 bases agree with TRBD2. Per germline, CDR1 LGHDT and CDR2 YNNKEL (reference sequence). V lost 2 bases and J lost 1; bases outside the gene matches: 4. The CDR3 is 15 amino acids. The CDR3 spells CASSQWLAAQETQYF. The CDR3 DNA is TGTGCCAGCAGCCAATGGCTAGCGGCCCAAGAGACCCAGTACTTC.

This chain joins TRBV5-1 and TRBJ2-2; weak D call: TRBD2 (5 bases). V gave up 2 bases and J gave up 5 bases, with 16 bases separating them. Germline lookup yields CDR1 SGHRS and CDR2 YFSETQ. There are 16 residues in the CDR3. The CDR3 region has the DNA TGCGCCAGCAGCTTCCGGGAAGAGAGACGGACCGGGGAGCTGTTTTTT. As protein: CASSFREERRTGELFF.